This TCR beta chain was obtained from a study of control samples from healthy donors and cancer patients. CDR1 is LNHDA and CDR2 is SQIVND in the germline V gene (reference sequence). CDR3 size: 14 residues. Deletions cut 3 bases from V and 1 base from J, with 9 bases between. Clones were sequenced by immunoSEQ multiplex PCR, and TCRdb holds only the in-frame ones, with some missing. The repertoire holds about 170,000 clones, with 85% to 95% as singletons. The sample was blood. The source of this sequence is a woman aged 18-30 years in good health. The gene calls are TRBV19 and TRBJ1-1; D is unclear. The CDR3 nucleotides read TGTGCCAGTAGTATTCTAACGGAGAACACTGAAGCTTTCTTT. The encoded protein is CASSILTENTEAFF.